The clone carrying this T cell receptor beta chain was seen at least ten times. No antigen is known for it. The data are from a study of T-cell memory formation after mild COVID-19. On the study more broadly: TCR clusters showed largely donor specificity. Whole-study findings and limits: The appearance of some responding clones in pre-infection memory suggested that cross-reactive memory joined. Among clones peaking at day 37 in the second wave, SARS-CoV-2 specificity remained unconfirmed. Clones contracting over day 15 to 85 were CD4/CD8 balanced, with later expanders leaning CD4+.

TCRdb processed the 5' RACE reads anew with MiXCR; each CDR3 protein has one entry. Of 450,000 or so distinct CDR3 sequences in the sample, around 18% were seen once. The length of the CDR3 is 11 residues. V was shortened by 3 bases and J by 7 bases, with 9 bases between the two germline ends. Germline loops: CDR1 DFQATT, CDR2 SNEGSKA (reference sequence). V is TRBV20-1 and J is TRBJ1-2; D gene ambiguous. The receptor's source is an adult woman who had mild COVID-19 (a few samples of this study predate the infection). Cell type and time point are not known. Specimen: PBMCs or a T cell subset sorted from them (not recorded which). The DNA for the CDR3 is TGCAGTGCTAGCGGGAACAGTGGCTACACCTTC. Residues: CSASGNSGYTF.